This T cell receptor beta chain was identified in a study of low-dose radiotherapy and immunotherapy resistance in tumors. Study overall: Every 2 weeks, cohort 1 got 0.5 Gy, reaching 6.5 Gy to the planning target volume.

The CDR3 contains 14 residues. J lost 4 bases, V lost 4 bases, and 5 bases had no gene match. The V gene's germline CDR1 is DFQATT and CDR2 SNEGSKA (reference sequence). There are many counts of this clonotype. The time point is: after trial treatment. Treatment specified: LDRT plus nivolumab, ipilimumab, low-dose cyclophosphamide and aspirin (RACIN trial). Primers targeting TRAV and TRBV primed first-strand cDNA, covering alpha and beta chains. TCRs were amplified for approximately 21 PCR cycles with a constant-region primer and V-primer adapter. Via MiXCR, TCRdb re-called the reads, giving one row per CDR3 protein. The sample has 50,000 or so distinct CDR3 sequences, 20% to 25% seen once.

The V gene is TRBV20-1, the J gene TRBJ2-7; 12 nucleotides align to TRBD2. The sample here was PBMCs, taken after low-dose radiotherapy plus immunotherapy. The origin of this receptor is a male donor with prostate cancer. The CDR3 region has the DNA TGCAGTGCTACTGGGACTAGCGGGCCTTACGAGCAGTACTTC. It codes for CSATGTSGPYEQYF.